This T cell receptor (beta chain) stems from a study of CD8+ T cells in alopecia areata. Points from the study as a whole: Sequences from scalp samples also cover resident alphabeta T cells of normal skin.

cDNA prepared by RNA extraction and subsequent reverse transcription served as the template for sequencing. Assay: immunoSEQ multiplex PCR; the TCRdb copy retains only in-frame clones and omits some. The sample consists of about 280,000 clones, 55% to 75% of them appearing once. As for treatment: oral pan-JAK inhibitor, 5-10 mg twice daily. Researchers picked out CD4+ and CD8+ T cells from PBMCs by sorting. The CDR3 contains 13 residues. Trimming stripped 6 bases from V and 0 bases from J, with 7 bases between. The germline CDR1 and CDR2 sequences are MGHDK and SYGVNS. A remark on this clone: Its antigen is unidentified.

The chain links TRBV25-1 to TRBJ2-3; D unclear. Sequencing used CD4+ T cells sorted from blood, obtained at week 24, from a patient treated with tofacitinib. The TCR comes from a human donor with alopecia areata. This chain's CDR3 is CASSRTSTDTQYF. CDR3 DNA sequence: TGTGCCAGCAGCCGTACCAGCACAGATACGCAGTATTTT. Supplemented by reference TRBV25-1 and TRBJ2-3, the full variable domain reads EADIYQTPRYLVIGTGKKITLECSQTMGHDKMYWYQQDPGMELHLIHYSYGVNSTEKGDLSSESTVSRIRTEHFPLTLESARPSHTSQYLCASSRTSTDTQYFGPGTRLTVL.